This is a list of T cell receptor beta chains from one sample in a study of OX40 agonist ivuxolimab in advanced cancers. TCRdb's table, derived via immunoSEQ multiplex PCR, lists solely in-frame clones and lacks some. Counted here are approximately 41,000 clones, 85% to 90% occurring once; the ten biggest clones make up roughly a third. The material sequenced was CD4+ or CD8+ T cells sorted from blood, taken in a trial of the OX40 agonist ivuxolimab. The source is an adult with an advanced solid tumor such as melanoma, head and neck, liver or kidney cancer. The CDR3 runs from the conserved cysteine through the conserved F or W. D genes are given only for firm matches. The size of a clone is reported for some rows only, either as once, few or many, or as a class for expanded clones.

TRBV18	.	TRBJ1-4	.	TGTGCCAGCTCACCAAGTTCTGCAGCTACTAATGAAAAACTGTTTTTT	CASSPSSAATNEKLFF
TRBV14	.	TRBJ2-5	few	TGTGCCAGCAGCCCCCCGTCAGTGGGAGAGACCCAGTACTTC	CASSPPSVGETQYF
TRBV19	.	TRBJ2-7	.	TGTGCCAGTAGTATAGGGGCCAGGGCTAGGGCCTACGAGCAGTACTTC	CASSIGARARAYEQYF
TRBV10-2	.	TRBJ2-3	.	TGCGCCAGCAGTGTGGCTCTCACAGATACGCAGTATTTT	CASSVALTDTQYF
TRBV5-1	TRBD2	TRBJ2-2	.	TGCGCCAGCAGCCGAGCGGGACTGGGCACCGGGGAGCTGTTTTTT	CASSRAGLGTGELFF
TRBV6-5	TRBD1	TRBJ2-7	few	TGTGCCAGCAGTTACCAGGGGACAGGGATCTACGAGCAGTACTTC	CASSYQGTGIYEQYF
TRBV5-6	.	TRBJ2-5	.	TGTGCCAGCAGCTTGGTTCTAGAAGGGGAGACCCAGTACTTC	CASSLVLEGETQYF
TRBV2	.	TRBJ2-1	.	TGTGCCAGCAGTGAAGCGCTTCCGGGGGAGTCTACCTACAATGAGCAGTTCTTC	CASSEALPGESTYNEQFF
TRBV18	TRBD1	TRBJ2-3	.	TGTGCCAGCTCCTCCTCCCCCGGGACAGGACCAGATACGCAGTATTTT	CASSSSPGTGPDTQYF
TRBV2	.	TRBJ1-6	.	TGTGCCAGCAGTGAAACGGTACGGAATTCACCCCTCCACTTT	CASSETVRNSPLHF
TRBV9	.	TRBJ2-7	.	TGTGCCAGCAGCACTCAGGGTTTTGGCGAGCAGTACTTC	CASSTQGFGEQYF
TRBV2	.	TRBJ1-1	.	TGTGCCAGCAGTCGAGAGGGTGTTACTGAAGCTTTCTTT	CASSREGVTEAFF
TRBV6-1	TRBD1	TRBJ2-7	.	TGTGCCAGCAGTGTATCCGGGACAGGGAGCTACGAGCAGTACTTC	CASSVSGTGSYEQYF
TRBV19	.	TRBJ1-5	.	TGTGCCAGTAGTACCGTGGGCAGGGGCGACCAGCCCCAGCATTTT	CASSTVGRGDQPQHF
TRBV29-1	TRBD1	TRBJ1-1	.	TGCAGCGTCGTGTCAGGGGGTAGCTCTGAAGCTTTCTTT	CSVVSGGSSEAFF
TRBV6-5	.	TRBJ1-5	.	TGTGCCAGCAGGTCAGGTCTCAATCAGCCCCAGCATTTT	CASRSGLNQPQHF
TRBV4-1	.	TRBJ2-5	.	TGCGCCAGCAGCCAAGTTGGTAGCCGAGAGACCCAGTACTTC	CASSQVGSRETQYF
TRBV5-1	TRBD1	TRBJ2-7	.	TGCGCCAGCAGCTTTTCCCGGGACAGAAAACAGTACTTC	CASSFSRDRKQYF
TRBV7-9	.	TRBJ1-2	.	TGTGCCAGCAGCTTAGTGGCGGCAGTTTATGGCTACACCTTC	CASSLVAAVYGYTF
TRBV14	.	TRBJ1-1	.	TGTGCCAGCAGCCAAGGGTACGCCGTGAACACTGAAGCTTTCTTT	CASSQGYAVNTEAFF
TRBV7-9	.	TRBJ2-2	.	TGTGCCAGCAGCTCGGACGGCCGGCCCGGGGAGCTGTTTTTT	CASSSDGRPGELFF
TRBV6-4	.	TRBJ2-3	.	TGTGCCAGCAGTGGCGAGGGGGATCAGAGCACAGATACGCAGTATTTT	CASSGEGDQSTDTQYF
TRBV6-1	TRBD2	TRBJ2-1	.	TGTGCCAGCAGTCTGCTAGCGGGGAACCAAAATGAGCAGTTCTTC	CASSLLAGNQNEQFF
TRBV5-1	.	TRBJ1-5	.	TGCGCCAGCAGCCGAGAAGGGAATCAGCCCCAGCATTTT	CASSREGNQPQHF
TRBV2	.	TRBJ2-4	.	TGTGCCAGCAGTCGGGACGAAGCCAAAAACATTCAGTACTTC	CASSRDEAKNIQYF
TRBV10-3	.	TRBJ2-7	.	TGTGCCATCAGTGAGCGGTACGAGCAGTACTTC	CAISERYEQYF
TRBV7-8	TRBD1	TRBJ2-1	.	TGTGCCAGCACCTCCCCCCAGGGGGATGAGCAGTTCTTC	CASTSPQGDEQFF
TRBV5-1	TRBD2	TRBJ2-1	.	TGCGCCAGCAGCTTGGGGCCAATGACTAGCGGGAACAATGAGCAGTTCTTC	CASSLGPMTSGNNEQFF
TRBV19	TRBD1	TRBJ1-2	.	TGTGCCAGTACCCCCAGGGGGGGCTATGGCTACACCTTC	CASTPRGGYGYTF
TRBV6-5	.	TRBJ1-1	few	TGTGCCAGCAGTCCCCAGACTGAGAACACTGAAGCTTTCTTT	CASSPQTENTEAFF
TRBV25-1	.	TRBJ2-6	.	TGTGCCAGCAGTGATCTGGGGTCTGGGGCCAACGTCCTGACTTTC	CASSDLGSGANVLTF
TRBV9	.	TRBJ1-6	once	TGTGCCAGCAGCGTAGGCGGACATAAAAATTCACCCCTCCACTTT	CASSVGGHKNSPLHF
TRBV6-6	.	TRBJ2-7	.	TGTGCCAGCAATCTAAACACCGGAGCCAGAGGCGAGCAGTACTTC	CASNLNTGARGEQYF
TRBV10-3	.	TRBJ2-6	.	TGTGCCATCAGTTGCTGGAGCTGTATACAAAGTCGGGCCAACGTCCTGACTTTC	CAISCWSCIQSRANVLTF
TRBV5-1	.	TRBJ1-1	.	TGCGCCAGCAGCATTCCGGACACTGAAGCTTTCTTT	CASSIPDTEAFF
TRBV28	.	TRBJ1-4	.	TGTGCCAGCAGCCCTCCCCAGGCAGGAAATGAAAAACTGTTTTTT	CASSPPQAGNEKLFF
TRBV2	TRBD1	TRBJ2-5	.	TGTGCCAGCAGAATACAGGGACAGGGGGTCGAGACCCAGTACTTC	CASRIQGQGVETQYF
TRBV5-8	TRBD2	TRBJ2-1	once	TGTGCCAGCAGCTTAACTTCTGGTAGCGGGACACACTCCTACAATGAGCAGTTCTTC	CASSLTSGSGTHSYNEQFF
TRBV28	.	TRBJ2-3	.	TGTGCCAGCAGTGATGCGGTGACCCGTACGCAGTATTTT	CASSDAVTRTQYF
TRBV7-3	TRBD1	TRBJ2-1	.	TGTGCCAGCAGCGCGCTCCCGGGACAGGGGAACAATGAGCAGTTCTTC	CASSALPGQGNNEQFF
TRBV9	TRBD1	TRBJ2-1	.	TGTGCCAGCAGCGTGTCCGGGACAGGGTTTTACAATGAGCAGTTCTTC	CASSVSGTGFYNEQFF
TRBV29-1	TRBD2	TRBJ2-5	.	TGCAGCGTCGACGGACTAGCGGGGGATGAGACCCAGTACTTC	CSVDGLAGDETQYF
TRBV19	.	TRBJ2-1	.	TGTGCCAGTAGTATAGGTGGGGGAGATTACAATGAGCAGTTCTTC	CASSIGGGDYNEQFF